Relative to its sample, the clone carrying this T cell receptor beta chain is large. Its antigen remains unidentified. These data originate in a study of glioma-infiltrating T cells. Overall study findings and caveats: Tissue and blood shared very few CDR3 sequences. Above-expected tissue-blood divergence occurred in all gliomas, most in low-grade ones.

The CDR3 length is 13 residues. V was clipped by 5 bases and J by 5 bases, with 12 bases between them. Germline CDR1 and CDR2: MNHNS and SASEGT. The iRepertoire nested amplicon-rescue multiplex PCR amplified TCR alpha and beta CDR3s from RNA. Tissue mRNA or PBMC total RNA, roughly 100-400 ng, went into one-step reverse transcription and amplification. TCRdb recomputed calls from the multiplex PCR reads with MiXCR, one row per CDR3 protein. This sample carries 4,500 or so distinct CDR3 sequences, approximately 22% of them seen once, and the ten largest clones take roughly 8.7%. Material: glioma tissue, nonneoplastic brain tissue, or PBMCs (not recorded which). V and J are TRBV6-1 and TRBJ2-5; the D gene is possibly TRBD1 (6 bases). The sequence was obtained from a human donor with low-grade glioma or glioblastoma, undergoing nonglioma brain surgery, or in good health (not recorded which). The CDR3 DNA is TGTGCCAGCAGTCCCGGACAGCTTGAGACCCAGTACTTC. Translated, it gives CASSPGQLETQYF.